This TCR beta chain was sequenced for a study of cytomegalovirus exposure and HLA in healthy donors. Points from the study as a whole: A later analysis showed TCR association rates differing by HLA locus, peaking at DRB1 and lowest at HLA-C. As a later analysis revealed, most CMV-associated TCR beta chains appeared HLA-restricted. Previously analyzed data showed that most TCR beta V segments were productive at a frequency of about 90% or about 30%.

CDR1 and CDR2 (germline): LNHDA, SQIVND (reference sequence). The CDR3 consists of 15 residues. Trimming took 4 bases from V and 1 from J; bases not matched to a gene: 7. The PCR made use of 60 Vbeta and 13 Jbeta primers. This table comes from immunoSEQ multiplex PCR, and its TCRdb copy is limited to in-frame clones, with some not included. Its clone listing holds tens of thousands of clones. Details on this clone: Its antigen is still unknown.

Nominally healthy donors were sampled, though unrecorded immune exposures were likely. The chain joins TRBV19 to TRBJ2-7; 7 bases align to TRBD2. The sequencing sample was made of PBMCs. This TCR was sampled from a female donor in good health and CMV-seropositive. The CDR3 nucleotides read TGTGCCAGTAGTACCCCGGTGGGGGGGTCCTACGAGCAGTACTTC. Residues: CASSTPVGGSYEQYF.